Listed here are 27 T cell receptor beta chains from one sample, sequenced in a study of patients and donors after allogeneic stem cell transplantation. TCRdb re-called the RT-PCR reads through MiXCR, storing one row per CDR3 protein. The table lists 100,000 to 120,000 distinct CDR3 sequences, roughly 37% of them singletons, with more than 25% in the top ten. Sequencing input: blood, either unsorted or a sorted T cell fraction (not recorded which). The receptor set was obtained from a human donor who was either an allogeneic HSCT recipient or a stem cell or donor lymphocyte infusion donor (not recorded which). It is not recorded whose cells these are; they may come from a transplant donor.

V usage is TRBV4-3 and J usage is TRBJ2-7, with a possible D match to TRBD1 (5 bases). V was cut by 4 bases and J by 6 bases, with 13 bases left in between. The CDR3 sequence is 13 residues long. Germline V gene sequence: CDR1 LGHNA, CDR2 YSLEER. The CDR3 loop is CASSLQGFAEQYF. The CDR3, as DNA: TGCGCCAGCAGCCTCCAGGGTTTCGCCGAGCAGTACTTC.

The chain has TRBV28 and TRBJ2-1; possible D gene TRBD2, 5 bases. V lost 5 bases and J lost 7, with 24 bases in between. The CDR3 length is 17 residues. CDR1 is MDHEN and CDR2 is SYDVKM in the germline V gene. This CDR3 is CASSNRPPLTAGNEQFF. The CDR3 DNA sequence: TGTGCCAGCAGTAATCGGCCCCCCTTGACGGCGGGTAATGAGCAGTTCTTC.

This clonotype was detected only a few times. This chain connects TRBV10-1 to TRBJ2-3; perhaps TRBD2 as D (6 bases). The V end was cut by 0 bases, the J end by 1 base, with 8 bases between. CDR3 length: 15 amino acids. The germline V gene encodes CDR1 WNHNN and CDR2 SYGVQD (reference sequence). CDR3 coding DNA: TGCGCCAGCAGTGAGTCGGCTAGCGGCACAGATACGCAGTATTTT. Translating gives CASSESASGTDTQYF.

V gene TRBV29-1 combines with J gene TRBJ2-5, with TRBD2 matching 7 bases. J gave up 3 bases and V 3 bases, and 7 bases lay outside the gene matches. CDR1 is SQVTM and CDR2 is ANQGSEA in the germline V gene. This CDR3 region has 14 residues. Here the CDR3 reads CSVEPPAGKETQYF. CDR3 sequence (DNA): TGCAGCGTTGAGCCTCCAGCGGGGAAAGAGACCCAGTACTTC.

The genes are TRBV20-1 and TRBJ2-7; no firm D call. CDR3 length: 14 amino acids. Germline V gene lookup returns CDR1 DFQATT and CDR2 SNEGSKA (reference sequence). With 3 bases removed from V and 0 bases from J, the gap between germline ends came to 12 bases. CDR3 bases: TGCAGTGCTAGTTCACTACCCTCCTCCTACGAGCAGTACTTC. Encoded protein: CSASSLPSSYEQYF.

The chain carries TRBV12-3 or TRBV12-4 and TRBJ1-2; TRBD1 might be the D (5 bases). This CDR3 contains 13 residues. Trimming removed 6 bases from V and 8 bases from J, with 16 bases in between. CDR3: CASSPRETDGYTF. CDR3 coding DNA: TGTGCCAGCAGCCCTCGGGAGACAGACGGCTACACCTTC.

A note on this clonotype: One end of the junction does not line up with germline, which may come from a read error. The chain joins TRBV7-9 to TRBJ1-4; a weak D match, TRBD1 (5 bases). CDR1 is SEHNR and CDR2 is FQNEAQ in the germline V gene (reference sequence). The CDR3 contains 16 residues. The CDR3 nucleotides read TGTGCCAGCAGCTCTCGCACGGGACCACCTAAGGAAAAACTGTTTTTT. Protein sequence: CASSSRTGPPKEKLFF.

This clonotype was found many times. The chain uses TRBV24-1 and TRBJ2-1; tentative D call: TRBD1 (6 bases). This CDR3 region has 15 residues. Trimming stripped 5 bases from V and 7 bases from J, with 17 bases between. Germline V gene sequence: CDR1 KGHDR, CDR2 SFDVKD. The CDR3, as DNA: TGTGCCACCAGTGCGTCCCAGGGGACCAGGAATGAGCAGTTCTTC. This sequence encodes CATSASQGTRNEQFF.

V and J are TRBV18 and TRBJ1-1; TRBD1 is a possible D gene (5 bases). With 1 base removed from V and 8 bases from J, the gap between germline ends came to 11 bases. The CDR3 runs 13 residues. Germline CDR1 and CDR2: KGHSH and LQKENI. DNA of the CDR3: TGTGCCAGCTCACCACTGCAGGGTGGGGAAGCTTTCTTT. It translates to CASSPLQGGEAFF.

This clonotype was seen a handful of times. The CDR3 protein is CASSLVVGPLRGYTF. DNA of the CDR3: TGTGCCAGCAGCTTAGTAGTAGGACCCTTGAGAGGCTACACCTTC. The V and J genes are TRBV11-2 and TRBJ1-2, with D unclear. Between the trimmed V and J ends, which lost 1 base and 8 bases, there was a span of 17 bases. The CDR3 has 15 amino acids. Germline V gives CDR1 SGHAT, CDR2 FQNNGV.

CDR3 in DNA: TGCGCCAGCAGCTTGGGACTAGCGGGAGTAGGCAATGAGCAGTTCTTC. This gives the protein CASSLGLAGVGNEQFF. The chain uses TRBV5-1 and TRBJ2-1, with 12 bases fitting TRBD2. V lost 0 bases and J lost 6; bases outside the gene matches: 4. The germline gives CDR1 SGHRS, CDR2 YFSETQ. The CDR3 consists of 16 residues.

This clonotype turned up a few times. The rearrangement joins TRBV6-5 to TRBJ2-6; D may be TRBD2 (5 bases). The CDR3 covers 14 residues. V lost 1 base and J lost 4, with 5 bases in between. CDR1 MNHEY and CDR2 SVGAGI come from the germline V gene. The CDR3 bases are TGTGCCAGCAGTTACTTAGCGGGGGCCAACGTCCTGACTTTC. Encoded protein: CASSYLAGANVLTF.

This clonotype was recorded many times. The CDR3 DNA follows: TGCGCCAGCAGCCAAGCCCGTCCAACTAATGAAAAACTGTTTTTT. Protein sequence: CASSQARPTNEKLFF. The chain uses TRBV4-3 and TRBJ1-4; D gene unclear. The length of the CDR3 is 15 residues. Trimming pared 1 base from V and 0 bases from J, leaving 6 bases between. From germline, CDR1 is LGHNA and CDR2 YSLEER.

This clonotype came up a few times. J is TRBJ1-1 and V is TRBV7-2; D unresolved. The CDR3 sequence is 13 residues long. Germline V gene data show CDR1 as SGHTA and CDR2 as FQGNSA. Trimming took 1 base from V and 5 from J, leaving 8 bases between them. The CDR3 nucleotides read TGTGCCAGCAGCTTAGACGCCCCTACTGAAGCTTTCTTT. It encodes CASSLDAPTEAFF.

This clonotype was observed a few times. This chain uses TRBV18 with TRBJ2-3; 11 nucleotides align to TRBD2. The V and J ends lost 5 bases and 4 bases, in that order; junction bases with no gene match: 2. CDR1 is KGHSH and CDR2 is LQKENI in the germline V gene. The CDR3 has 14 residues. CDR3 sequence: CASSGTSGPDTQYF. CDR3 bases: TGTGCCAGCTCAGGGACTAGCGGCCCAGATACGCAGTATTTT.

This clonotype was counted only a few times. The V call is TRBV29-1, the J call TRBJ1-2; unclear D gene. Germline CDR1 reads SQVTM; CDR2 reads ANQGSEA. V lost 5 bases to trimming and J lost 4 bases, with 14 bases between them. The CDR3 spans 13 residues. The CDR3 sequence: CSVLGGVGYGYTF. The CDR3 region has the DNA TGCAGCGTTCTCGGAGGCGTCGGCTATGGCTACACCTTC.

This chain connects TRBV5-1 to TRBJ1-1; 7 positions agree with TRBD1. Looked up from germline, CDR1 is SGHRS and CDR2 is YFSETQ. V shed 3 bases and J 0 bases; nucleotides not matched to a gene: 11. The CDR3 has 17 residues. This chain's CDR3 is CASSSRGGQTMNTEAFF. The CDR3 bases are TGCGCCAGCAGCTCGCGTGGGGGACAGACGATGAACACTGAAGCTTTCTTT.

This chain joins TRBV29-1 and TRBJ2-7; 8 bases match TRBD1. Germline-derived CDR1 and CDR2 are SQVTM and ANQGSEA. The junction had 12 bases not matched to a gene; V was cut back by 7 bases and J by 1 base. The CDR3 is made up of 15 amino acids. The CDR3 sequence: CSGTGWRDGSYEQYF. The CDR3 nucleotides read TGCAGCGGGACAGGGTGGCGGGATGGATCCTACGAGCAGTACTTC.

Only a few counts were recorded for this clonotype. The chain has TRBV30 and TRBJ2-4, with 8 bases aligning to TRBD1. Germline assignment: CDR1 GTSNPN and CDR2 SVGIG (reference sequence). The CDR3 is 13 residues long. The V and J ends lost 0 bases and 6 bases, in that order; junction bases with no gene match: 1. Here the CDR3 reads CAWSVGTGNIQYF. As DNA, the CDR3 is TGTGCCTGGAGTGTAGGGACAGGAAACATTCAGTACTTC. The full variable domain, its missing parts supplied by reference TRBV30 and TRBJ2-4, is SQTIHQWPATLVQPVGSPLSLECTVEGTSNPNLYWYRQAAGRGLQLLFYSVGIGQISSEVPQNLSASRPQDRQFILSSKKLLLSDSGFYLCAWSVGTGNIQYFGAGTRLSVL.

The gene calls are TRBV2 and TRBJ1-2; D possibly corresponds to TRBD1 (6 bases). The CDR3 has 15 amino acids. Looked up from germline, CDR1 is SNHLY and CDR2 is FYNNEI. The V gene lost 0 bases and the J gene lost 8 bases, with 16 bases spanning the gap. As DNA, the CDR3 is TGTGCCAGCAGTGAAGCCGGGACACGAGGTCCAGGCTACACCTTC. Its translation: CASSEAGTRGPGYTF.

Comments on this clonotype: At one end the junction does not follow the germline gene, possibly because of a read error. The chain links TRBV5-5 to TRBJ2-7, with TRBD2 as a possible D gene (5 bases). The CDR3 runs to 12 residues. The germline V gene has CDR1 SGHKS and CDR2 YYEKEE (reference sequence). As DNA, the CDR3 is TGTCCCAGGACTCTCCAATGCGGCGAGCAGTACTTC. Residues: CPRTLQCGEQYF. The entire variable domain, with the rest obtained from reference TRBV5-5 and TRBJ2-7, is as follows: DAGVTQSPTHLIKTRGQQVTLRCSPISGHKSVSWYQQVLGQGPQFIFQYYEKEERGRGNFPDRFSARQFPNYSSELNVNALLLGDSALYLCPRTLQCGEQYFGPGTRLTVT.

The V and J genes are TRBV12-3 or TRBV12-4 and TRBJ2-3, with D hard to call. The CDR3 totals 12 residues. The CDR3 nucleotides read TGTGCATCGCGGACCTACACAGATACGCAGTATTTT. Its protein is CASRTYTDTQYF.

The V and J genes are TRBV24-1 and TRBJ1-5; no firm D call. Germline V lookup: CDR1 KGHDR, CDR2 SFDVKD. This CDR3 is 16 amino acids long. V lost 4 bases and J lost 6, with 18 bases in between. The CDR3 DNA follows: TGTGCCACCAGTGAAGGTTCGGCAGCCTTAAGTCAGCCCCAGCATTTT. It encodes CATSEGSAALSQPQHF.

This clonotype came up a few times. V usage is TRBV7-2 and J usage is TRBJ1-6; no reliable D call. This CDR3 contains 16 residues. The germline V gene has CDR1 SGHTA and CDR2 FQGNSA. V was shortened by 1 base and J by 4 bases, with 11 bases between the two germline ends. CDR3 protein: CASSLVVAGYNSPLHF. The CDR3 DNA is TGTGCCAGCAGCTTAGTTGTCGCGGGTTATAATTCACCCCTCCACTTT.

The chain combines TRBV28 with TRBJ1-1; D is perhaps TRBD1 (5 bases). The germline V and J ends were trimmed by 4 bases and 3 bases, with 15 bases remaining between them. The CDR3 has 15 amino acids. Germline CDR1 and CDR2: MDHEN and SYDVKM. The DNA for the CDR3 is TGTGCCAGCAGTTCCCCTACGCTGACAGACACTGAAGCTTTCTTT. Translating gives CASSSPTLTDTEAFF.

This clonotype was picked up many times. This chain connects TRBV7-9 to TRBJ2-1; 9 nucleotides agree with TRBD2. Looked up from germline, CDR1 is SEHNR and CDR2 is FQNEAQ (reference sequence). The CDR3 spans 17 residues. V was pared by 1 base and J by 5 bases, with 9 bases of the junction left unmatched. The CDR3 nucleotides read TGTGCCAGCAGCTTAGGGTTTAGCGGGAGTAAGGACAATGAGCAGTTCTTC. Its translation: CASSLGFSGSKDNEQFF.

This clonotype was seen a handful of times. The V call is TRBV20-1, the J call TRBJ2-2; a weak D match, TRBD1 (5 bases). The CDR3 extends over 13 amino acids. The germline CDR1 and CDR2 sequences are DFQATT and SNEGSKA (reference sequence). V lost 5 bases and J 1 base, leaving 8 bases between the germline ends. The CDR3 protein is CSAFDRNTGELFF. CDR3 nucleotides: TGCAGTGCTTTCGACAGGAACACCGGGGAGCTGTTTTTT.